This record covers a single T cell receptor beta chain. Its antigen is still unknown. These data belong to a study of T cells after yellow fever vaccination. Study-wide context: SMART-Seq v4 Ultra Low Input prepared libraries from low-cell fractions.

In TCRdb, the 5' RACE reads were re-called with MiXCR into one record per CDR3 protein. This table holds under 550,000 distinct CDR3 sequences, 21% found once. Trimming at V came to 4 bases and at J to 5 bases, leaving 3 bases not matched to a gene. The CDR3 loop spans 15 amino acids. Looked up from germline, CDR1 is SGHRS and CDR2 is YFSETQ. Study results and limitations: Booster samples showed a return of most primary-vaccination clones (roughly 95% CD4, 80% to 90% CD8). Repertoires sorted by FACS could include abundant clonotypes that are contaminants from the bulk population.

The sample here was PBMCs, taken approximately 22 days after the first yellow fever vaccination. The J gene is TRBJ2-3, the V gene TRBV5-1; 14 bases agree with TRBD2. This sequence originates from a man younger than 35 who received the YFV17D yellow fever vaccine. The CDR3 region has the DNA TGCGCCAGCAGCCAGGGACTAGCGGGGGAAGATACGCAGTATTTT. Translation: CASSQGLAGEDTQYF.